The present entry profiles one TCR beta chain with its context. Its antigen is undetermined. The CDR3 is 13 residues long. The germline V and J ends were trimmed by 8 bases and 8 bases, with 18 bases remaining between them. Germline CDR1 LNHNV, CDR2 YYDKDF (reference sequence). The data were obtained in a study of CD8+ T cells in alopecia areata. Study results and caveats: In patients, TCRs were shared less clearly than in mice, and HLA may possibly be involved. Tissue-resident alphabeta T cells belonging to normal skin likewise get sequenced within scalp specimens. Lesional scalp exceeded normal scalp in clonality, especially in alopecia totalis/universalis.

Alopecia areata patients provided lesional scalp punch biopsies and peripheral blood, both collected for the study. Sequencing relied on a cDNA template that was reverse transcribed from extracted RNA. TCRdb's copy holds only in-frame clones and misses some; the assay was immunoSEQ multiplex PCR. The data hold about 110,000 clones, with about 50% observed a single time. The receptor's source is a human donor with alopecia areata. Sequencing was done on a sample of NKG2D-low CD8+ T cells sorted from blood. The J gene is TRBJ1-2, the V gene TRBV15; a weak D match, TRBD1 (6 bases). The CDR3 DNA is TGTGCCACCCAGGACAGCTTAGCTCGGGGCTACACCTTC. The encoded protein is CATQDSLARGYTF. Using reference TRBV15 and TRBJ1-2 for the parts outside the CDR3, the full variable domain is DAMVIQNPRYQVTQFGKPVTLSCSQTLNHNVMYWYQQKSSQAPKLLFHYYDKDFNNEADTPDNFQSRRPNTSFCFLDIRSPGLGDTAMYLCATQDSLARGYTFGSGTRLTVV.